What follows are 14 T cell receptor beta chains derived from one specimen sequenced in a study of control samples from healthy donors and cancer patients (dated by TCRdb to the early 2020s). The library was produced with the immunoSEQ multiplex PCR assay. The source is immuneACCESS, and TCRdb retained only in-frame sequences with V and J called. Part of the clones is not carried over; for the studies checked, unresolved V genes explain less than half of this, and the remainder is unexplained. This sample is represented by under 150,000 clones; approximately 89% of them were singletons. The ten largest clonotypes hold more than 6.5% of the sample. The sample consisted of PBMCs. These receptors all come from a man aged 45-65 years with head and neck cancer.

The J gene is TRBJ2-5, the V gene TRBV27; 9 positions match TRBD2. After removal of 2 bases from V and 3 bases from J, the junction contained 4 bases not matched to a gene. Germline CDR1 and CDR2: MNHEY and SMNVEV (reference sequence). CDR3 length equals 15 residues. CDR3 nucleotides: TGTGCCAGCAGTTTACTGCTAGCGGGAAAAGAGACCCAGTACTTC. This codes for CASSLLLAGKETQYF.

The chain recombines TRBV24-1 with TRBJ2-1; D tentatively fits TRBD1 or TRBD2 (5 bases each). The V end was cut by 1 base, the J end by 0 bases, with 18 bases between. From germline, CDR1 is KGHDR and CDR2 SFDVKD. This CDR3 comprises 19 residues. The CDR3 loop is CATSDLEGRGRASYNEQFF. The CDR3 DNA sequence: TGTGCCACCAGTGATTTAGAGGGAAGGGGCAGGGCCTCCTACAATGAGCAGTTCTTC.

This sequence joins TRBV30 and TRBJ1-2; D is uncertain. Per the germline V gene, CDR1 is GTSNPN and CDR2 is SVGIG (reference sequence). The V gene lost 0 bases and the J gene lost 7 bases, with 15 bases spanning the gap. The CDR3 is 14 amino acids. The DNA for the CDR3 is TGTGCCTGGAGTGTACAAGGGCCTTCGGGTGGCTACACCTTC. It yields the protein CAWSVQGPSGGYTF.

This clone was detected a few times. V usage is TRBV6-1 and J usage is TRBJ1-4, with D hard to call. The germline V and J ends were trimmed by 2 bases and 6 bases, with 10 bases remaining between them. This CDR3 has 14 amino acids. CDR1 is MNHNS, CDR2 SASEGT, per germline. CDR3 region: CASSEMRQDEKLFF. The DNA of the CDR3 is TGTGCCAGCAGTGAAATGAGGCAGGATGAAAAACTGTTTTTT.

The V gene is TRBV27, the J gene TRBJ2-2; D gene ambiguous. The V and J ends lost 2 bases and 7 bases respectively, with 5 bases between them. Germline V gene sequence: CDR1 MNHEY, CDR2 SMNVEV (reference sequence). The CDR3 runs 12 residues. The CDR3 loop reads CASSLGVGELFF. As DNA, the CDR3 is TGTGCCAGCAGTTTAGGAGTCGGGGAGCTGTTTTTT.

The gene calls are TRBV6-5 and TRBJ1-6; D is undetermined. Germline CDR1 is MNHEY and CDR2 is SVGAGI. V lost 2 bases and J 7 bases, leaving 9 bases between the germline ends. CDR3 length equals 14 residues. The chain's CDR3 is CASSYKGWNSPLHF. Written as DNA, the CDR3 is TGTGCCAGCAGTTACAAGGGTTGGAATTCACCCCTCCACTTT.

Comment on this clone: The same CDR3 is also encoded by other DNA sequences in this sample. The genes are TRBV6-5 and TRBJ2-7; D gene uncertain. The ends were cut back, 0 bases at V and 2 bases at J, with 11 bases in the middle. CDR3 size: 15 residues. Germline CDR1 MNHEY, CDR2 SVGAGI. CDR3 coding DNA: TGTGCCAGCAGTTACTCAGGAACCGAGACCTACGAGCAGTACTTC. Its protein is CASSYSGTETYEQYF.

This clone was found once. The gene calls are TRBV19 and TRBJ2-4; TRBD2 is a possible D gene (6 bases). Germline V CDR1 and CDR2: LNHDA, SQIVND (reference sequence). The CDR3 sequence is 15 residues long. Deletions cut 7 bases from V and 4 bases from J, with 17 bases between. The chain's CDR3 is CASTPEGSGKNIQYF. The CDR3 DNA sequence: TGTGCCAGTACCCCCGAGGGTAGCGGAAAAAACATTCAGTACTTC.

The CDR3 protein is CASSLKRAEAFF. DNA of the CDR3: TGTGCCAGCAGCTTGAAAAGGGCTGAAGCTTTCTTT. The J gene is TRBJ1-1, the V gene TRBV5-8; no definite D call. Per germline, CDR1 SGHTS and CDR2 YDEGEE. The CDR3 contains 12 residues. Trimming removed 1 base from V and 6 bases from J, with 7 bases in between.

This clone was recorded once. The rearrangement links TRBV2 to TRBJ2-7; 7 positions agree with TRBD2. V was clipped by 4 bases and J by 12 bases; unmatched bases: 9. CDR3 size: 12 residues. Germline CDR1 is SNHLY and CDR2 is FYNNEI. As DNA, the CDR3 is TGTGCCAGCAGTGCAGCGGGATCAAGGCCGTACTTC. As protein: CASSAAGSRPYF.

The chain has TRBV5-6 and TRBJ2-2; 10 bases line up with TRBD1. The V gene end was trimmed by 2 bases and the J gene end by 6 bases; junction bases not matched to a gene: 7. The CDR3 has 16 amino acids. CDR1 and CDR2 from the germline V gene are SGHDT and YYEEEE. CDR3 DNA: TGTGCCAGCAGCTTAATAGGGACAGGGGACCCCGGGGAGCTGTTTTTT. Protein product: CASSLIGTGDPGELFF.

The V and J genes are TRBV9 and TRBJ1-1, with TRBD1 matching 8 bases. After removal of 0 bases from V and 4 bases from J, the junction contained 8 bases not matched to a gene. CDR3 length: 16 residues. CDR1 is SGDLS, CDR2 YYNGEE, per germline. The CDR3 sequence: CASSVGFQGASTEAFF. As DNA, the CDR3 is TGTGCCAGCAGCGTAGGTTTCCAGGGGGCCTCCACTGAAGCTTTCTTT.

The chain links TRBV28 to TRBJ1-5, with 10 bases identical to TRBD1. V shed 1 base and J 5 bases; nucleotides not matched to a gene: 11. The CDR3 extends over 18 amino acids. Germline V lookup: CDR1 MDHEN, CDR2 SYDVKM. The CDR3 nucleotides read TGTGCCAGCAGTTTATCGGTAGGTTTGGGGACAGGGGATCAGCCCCAGCATTTT. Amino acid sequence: CASSLSVGLGTGDQPQHF.

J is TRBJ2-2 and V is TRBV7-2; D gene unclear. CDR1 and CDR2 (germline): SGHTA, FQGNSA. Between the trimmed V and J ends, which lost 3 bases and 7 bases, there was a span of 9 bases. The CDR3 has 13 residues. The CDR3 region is CASSFGPVGELFF. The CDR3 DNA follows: TGTGCCAGCAGCTTTGGACCGGTCGGGGAGCTGTTTTTT.